This T cell receptor beta chain derives from a study of shared clonotypes between healthy human individuals. It was 150 to 200 ng DNA, 30,000 or so T cell genomes, that sorted-subset replicate PCRs used. The table came from immunoSEQ multiplex PCR; TCRdb's copy has only in-frame clones and leaves some out. The sample has 850,000 to 1,200,000 clones, under 80% seen once. V was shortened by 2 bases and J by 5 bases, with 9 bases between the two germline ends. CDR1 is GTSNPN, CDR2 SVGIG, per germline (reference sequence). This CDR3 has 13 amino acids. This clone showed up just once. Other nucleotide sequences from this sample produce the same CDR3.

This clonotype originated in a young man in good health. The gene calls are TRBV30 and TRBJ2-2; the D gene is possibly TRBD1 (5 bases). The sequencing sample was made of memory CD4+ T cells sorted from blood. Subset reported: CD45RA-negative fraction. The DNA for the CDR3 is TGTGCCTGGAGTCGGCAGGGAACCGGGGAGCTGTTTTTT. Protein product: CAWSRQGTGELFF.